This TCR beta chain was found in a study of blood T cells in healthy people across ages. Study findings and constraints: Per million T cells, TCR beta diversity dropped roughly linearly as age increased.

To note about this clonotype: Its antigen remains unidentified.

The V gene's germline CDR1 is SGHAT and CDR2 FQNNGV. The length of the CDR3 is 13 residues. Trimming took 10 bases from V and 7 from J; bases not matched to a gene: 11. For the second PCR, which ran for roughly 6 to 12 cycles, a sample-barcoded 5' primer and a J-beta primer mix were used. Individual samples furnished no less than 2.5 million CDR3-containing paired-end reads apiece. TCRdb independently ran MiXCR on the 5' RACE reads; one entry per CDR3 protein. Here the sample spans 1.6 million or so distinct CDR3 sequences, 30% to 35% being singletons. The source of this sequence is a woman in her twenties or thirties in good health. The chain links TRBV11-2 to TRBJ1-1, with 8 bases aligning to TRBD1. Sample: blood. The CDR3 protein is CATKTGAYGEAFF. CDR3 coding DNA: TGTGCCACCAAGACAGGGGCCTATGGTGAAGCTTTCTTT.